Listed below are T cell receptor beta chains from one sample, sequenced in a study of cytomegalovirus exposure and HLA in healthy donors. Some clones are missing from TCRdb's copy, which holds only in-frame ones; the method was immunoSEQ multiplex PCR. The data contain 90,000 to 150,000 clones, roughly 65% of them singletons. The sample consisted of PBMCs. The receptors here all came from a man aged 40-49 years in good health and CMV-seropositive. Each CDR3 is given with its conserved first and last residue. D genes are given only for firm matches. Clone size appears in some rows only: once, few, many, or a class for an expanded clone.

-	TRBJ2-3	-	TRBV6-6	TGTGCCAGCAGTTACTCGTCTACCGATAGCACAGATACGCAGTATTTT	CASSYSSTDSTDTQYF
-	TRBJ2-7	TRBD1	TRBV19	TGTGCCAGTGACCGGGACAGTGCGCGTTACGAGCAGTACTTC	CASDRDSARYEQYF
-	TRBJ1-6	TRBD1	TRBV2	TGTGCCAGCACTGAACGGGACAGGGCTAGTTCACCCCTCCACTTT	CASTERDRASSPLHF
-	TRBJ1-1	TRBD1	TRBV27	TGTGCCAGTCAAGACCGACAGGGTCGGTCTGAAGCTTTCTTT	CASQDRQGRSEAFF
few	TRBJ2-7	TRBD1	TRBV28	TGTGCCAGCAAACAGGGGGCCCTCTACGAGCAGTACTTC	CASKQGALYEQYF
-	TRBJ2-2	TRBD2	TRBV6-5	TGTGCCAGCGGGGGACTATTAGGACCCGGGGAGCTGTTTTTT	CASGGLLGPGELFF
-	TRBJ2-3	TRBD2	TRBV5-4	TGTGCCAGCAGCTTTCCGCTAGCGGCAGATACGCAGTATTTT	CASSFPLAADTQYF
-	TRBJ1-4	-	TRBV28	TGTGCCAGCAGTCGGGGGGGTGAAAAGAGGTTTGAAAAACTGTTTTTT	CASSRGGEKRFEKLFF
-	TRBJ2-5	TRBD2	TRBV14	TGTGCCAGCAGCCAATTCTTGGGACTAGCGTCGGAGACCCAGTACTTC	CASSQFLGLASETQYF
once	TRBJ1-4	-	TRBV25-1	TGTGCCAGCAGTGGAATTATGGGGCCCTATAATGAAAAACTGTTTTTT	CASSGIMGPYNEKLFF
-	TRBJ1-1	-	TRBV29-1	TGCAGCGCCGGACAGAGTTCCACTGAAGCTTTCTTT	CSAGQSSTEAFF
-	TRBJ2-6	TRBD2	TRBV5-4	TGTGCCAGCAGCTCACCGGGACTAGCGGGAGGGAGCTCTGGGGCCAACGTCCTGACTTTC	CASSSPGLAGGSSGANVLTF
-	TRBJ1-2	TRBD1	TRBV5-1	TGCGCCAGCAGCTGGGGACAGGACCCTGGCTACACCTTC	CASSWGQDPGYTF
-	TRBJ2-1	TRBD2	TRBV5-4	TGTGCCAGCAGCTCCCGACTAGCGGGAGAATCTCAGCAGTTCTTC	CASSSRLAGESQQFF
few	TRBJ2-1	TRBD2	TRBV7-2	TGTGCCAGCAGCTTATGGCTAGCGGGAGGTGCCTTCTTC	CASSLWLAGGAFF
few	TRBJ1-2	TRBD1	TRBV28	TGTGCCAGCAGTCTTACAGGGGACAGGAATGGCTACACCTTC	CASSLTGDRNGYTF
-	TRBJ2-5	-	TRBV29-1	TGCAGCGGAGAGGGACTCCAAGAGACCCAGTACTTC	CSGEGLQETQYF
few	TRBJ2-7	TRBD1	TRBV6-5	TGTGCCAGCAGTTACGTGGGGACAGGGGGCTACGAGCAGTACTTC	CASSYVGTGGYEQYF
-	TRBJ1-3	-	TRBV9	TGTGCCAGCGCATCAACGACAGGTTCTGGAAACACCATATATTTT	CASASTTGSGNTIYF
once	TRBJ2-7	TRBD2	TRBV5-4	TGTGCCAGCAGCTCTAGCGGGGGCCCCTACGAGCAGTACTTC	CASSSSGGPYEQYF
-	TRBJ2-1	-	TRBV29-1	TGCAGCGTTCGGATACTAGGGAGGGGGAACAATGAGCAGTTCTTC	CSVRILGRGNNEQFF
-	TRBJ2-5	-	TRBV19	TGTGCCAGTAGGCCCCTGTGGGGGCGACAAGAGACCCAGTACTTC	CASRPLWGRQETQYF
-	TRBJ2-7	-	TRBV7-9	TGTGCCAGCAGAGGGGGAAGGACCTACGAGCAGTACTTC	CASRGGRTYEQYF
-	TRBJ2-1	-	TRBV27	TGTGCCAGCAGTTTAGCCGGCAATGAGCAGTTCTTC	CASSLAGNEQFF
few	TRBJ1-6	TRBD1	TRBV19	TGTGCCAGTAGTATCAGTTCGGACAGGCCCAATTCACCCCTCCACTTT	CASSISSDRPNSPLHF
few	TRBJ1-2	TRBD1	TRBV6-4	TGTGCCAGCAGTGATGGCAACAGGGGTACCTATGGCTACACCTTC	CASSDGNRGTYGYTF
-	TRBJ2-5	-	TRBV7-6	TGTGCCAGCAGCTTAGACAGAACACAAGAGACCCAGTACTTC	CASSLDRTQETQYF
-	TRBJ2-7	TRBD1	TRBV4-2	TGTGCCAGCAGCCAACCGGGACAGCCGAACTACGAGCAGTACTTC	CASSQPGQPNYEQYF
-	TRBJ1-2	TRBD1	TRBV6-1	TGTGCCAGCAGCCCTACCACAGGGGTGTGGGGCTACACCTTC	CASSPTTGVWGYTF
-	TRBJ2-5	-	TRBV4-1	TGCGCCAGCAGCCAAGGCCCCGGGGAACGGGAGACCCAGTACTTC	CASSQGPGERETQYF
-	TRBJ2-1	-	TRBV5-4	TGTGCCAGCAGCATAACCGGGACTTACAATGAGCAGTTCTTC	CASSITGTYNEQFF
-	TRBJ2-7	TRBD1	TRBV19	TGTGCCAGTAGTATAGGCATAGGACAGGGTACCTACGAGCAGTACTTC	CASSIGIGQGTYEQYF
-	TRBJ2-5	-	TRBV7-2	TGTGCCAGCAGCTTAGCGGCCCGACAAGAGACCCAGTACTTC	CASSLAARQETQYF
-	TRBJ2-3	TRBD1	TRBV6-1	TGTGCCAGCAGGGACAGGGGAAGATTAGATACGCAGTATTTT	CASRDRGRLDTQYF
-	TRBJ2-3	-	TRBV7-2	TGTGCCAGCAGCTTAGCCCTAGCGACAGATACGCAGTATTTT	CASSLALATDTQYF
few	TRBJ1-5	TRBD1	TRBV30	TGTGCCTGGAGCCGGGACAGGGTGAATCAGCCCCAGCATTTT	CAWSRDRVNQPQHF
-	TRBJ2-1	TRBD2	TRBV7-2	TGTGCCAGCAGCTTATTAGCGGGAGGCTACAATGAGCAGTTCTTC	CASSLLAGGYNEQFF
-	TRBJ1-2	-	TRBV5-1	TGCGCCAGCAGCTTGGACGGAGACTATGGCTACACCTTC	CASSLDGDYGYTF